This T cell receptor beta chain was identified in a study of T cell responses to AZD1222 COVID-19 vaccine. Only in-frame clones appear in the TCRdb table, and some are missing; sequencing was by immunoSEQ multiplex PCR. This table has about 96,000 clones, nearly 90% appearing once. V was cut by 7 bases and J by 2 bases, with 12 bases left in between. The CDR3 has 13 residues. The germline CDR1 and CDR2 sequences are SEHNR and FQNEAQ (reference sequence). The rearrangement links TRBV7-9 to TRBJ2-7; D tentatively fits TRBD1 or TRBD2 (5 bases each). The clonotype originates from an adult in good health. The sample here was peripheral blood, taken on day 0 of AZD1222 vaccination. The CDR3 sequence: CASTPGRAYEQYF. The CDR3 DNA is TGTGCCAGCACCCCGGGGCGAGCCTACGAGCAGTACTTC. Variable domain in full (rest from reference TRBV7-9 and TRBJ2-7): DTGVSQNPRHKITKRGQNVTFRCDPISEHNRLYWYRQTLGQGPEFLTYFQNEAQLEKSRLLSDRFSAERPKGSFSTLEIQRTEQGDSAMYLCASTPGRAYEQYFGPGTRLTVT.